The 27 T cell receptor beta chains presented below share a single source sample, sequenced in a study of a mutant IDH1 vaccine in newly diagnosed glioma. Time point of the sample: week 47, end of study. Doses consisted of 300 ug of mutant IDH1 20-mer peptide each, paired with topical imiquimod. The antigens of these receptors remain unknown. Data came from immunoSEQ multiplex PCR; TCRdb stores just in-frame clones and leaves some out. This repertoire shows 30,000 to 40,000 clones, 90% found once; its top ten account for 5% to 6.5%. The sequencing here drew on PBMCs, taken from a glioma patient whose treatment included an IDH1 peptide vaccine. These receptor sequences come from a woman in her 40s with glioma.

This chain links TRBV5-1 with TRBJ1-2; 9 nucleotides agree with TRBD1. Germline trimming cut 4 bases from V and 4 bases from J; bases unmatched to any gene: 5. The germline CDR1 and CDR2 sequences are SGHRS and YFSETQ. The CDR3 totals 14 residues. CDR3: CASSPGDRAYGYTF. The CDR3 region has the DNA TGCGCCAGCAGCCCCGGGGACAGGGCCTATGGCTACACCTTC.

V is TRBV18 and J is TRBJ2-5; TRBD1 might be the D (5 bases). The CDR3 extends over 13 amino acids. V was clipped by 6 bases and J by 3 bases, with 11 bases between them. Germline CDR1 KGHSH, CDR2 LQKENI. The CDR3 is CASSSGLEETQYF. The DNA of the CDR3 is TGTGCCAGCTCCTCAGGGTTGGAAGAGACCCAGTACTTC.

The chain recombines TRBV29-1 with TRBJ1-4, with D hard to call. The V and J ends lost 4 bases and 8 bases respectively, with 8 bases between them. This CDR3 spans 11 amino acids. Germline CDR1 reads SQVTM; CDR2 reads ANQGSEA. The CDR3 nucleotides read TGCAGCGTTGTCCGGGCCGAAAAACTGTTTTTT. Translating gives CSVVRAEKLFF.

V usage is TRBV5-1 and J usage is TRBJ1-2, with D hard to call. The CDR3 has 17 residues. Per the germline V gene, CDR1 is SGHRS and CDR2 is YFSETQ. V was shortened by 4 bases and J by 6 bases, with 25 bases between the two germline ends. CDR3 DNA: TGCGCCAGCAGCCAGGCCTATGTTCGTGGCCACTACAATGGCTACACCTTC. This gives the protein CASSQAYVRGHYNGYTF.

The chain uses TRBV6-1 and TRBJ1-2; no definite D call. V gave up 2 bases and J gave up 5 bases, with 9 bases separating them. The CDR3 has 13 residues. CDR1 and CDR2 (germline): MNHNS, SASEGT. This CDR3 reads CASSERAPYGYTF. As DNA, the CDR3 is TGTGCCAGCAGTGAAAGGGCACCGTATGGCTACACCTTC.

The rearrangement uses TRBV7-2 and TRBJ2-5, with 7 bases identical to TRBD2. Germline V gives CDR1 SGHTA, CDR2 FQGNSA. V gave up 5 bases and J gave up 3 bases; unmatched junction bases: 9. This CDR3 spans 15 amino acids. DNA of the CDR3: TGTGCCAGCAGCCAGCTAGCGGATCCTAAAGAGACCCAGTACTTC. It encodes CASSQLADPKETQYF.

V and J are TRBV4-1 and TRBJ1-5; D is perhaps TRBD1 (6 bases). The V end was cut by 1 base, the J end by 1 base, with 11 bases between. CDR1 MGHRA and CDR2 YSYEKL come from the germline V gene. The CDR3 extends over 16 amino acids. This CDR3 is CASSQVIGQSNQPQHF. Written as DNA, the CDR3 is TGCGCCAGCAGCCAAGTAATAGGACAGAGCAATCAGCCCCAGCATTTT.

This chain connects TRBV9 to TRBJ2-3, with 8 bases that match TRBD1. J gave up 8 bases and V 0 bases, and 14 bases lay outside the gene matches. The CDR3 has 17 amino acids. CDR1 and CDR2 from the germline V gene are SGDLS and YYNGEE. The CDR3 reads CASSVEGTGPLGGTQYF. CDR3 nucleotide sequence: TGTGCCAGCAGCGTAGAGGGGACAGGCCCCCTGGGGGGTACGCAGTATTTT.

The rearrangement joins TRBV6-4 to TRBJ2-1; 9 nucleotides match TRBD2. The germline gives CDR1 MRHNA, CDR2 SNTAGT. The length of the CDR3 is 16 residues. With 0 bases clipped from V and 6 bases from J, the junction kept 6 bases outside the gene matches. As DNA, the CDR3 is TGTGCCAGCAGTGACTCGGCGGGACTAGCTGCCAATGAGCAGTTCTTC. Its protein is CASSDSAGLAANEQFF.

The chain couples TRBV10-3 to TRBJ1-2, with D possibly being TRBD1 (5 bases). The length of the CDR3 is 13 residues. Per germline, CDR1 ENHRY and CDR2 SYGVKD. The germline V and J ends were trimmed by 3 bases and 8 bases, with 13 bases remaining between them. CDR3 in amino acids: CAISETGLRGYTF. DNA of the CDR3: TGTGCCATCAGTGAAACGGGGCTTCGGGGCTACACCTTC.

This rearrangement joins TRBV5-1 to TRBJ1-5, with TRBD1 matching 7 bases. V lost 3 bases to trimming and J lost 5 bases; unmatched junction nucleotides: 2. The CDR3 is 13 residues long. Looked up from germline, CDR1 is SGHRS and CDR2 is YFSETQ. CDR3 DNA: TGCGCCAGCAGCTCCGGACAGGATCAGCCCCAGCATTTT. This codes for CASSSGQDQPQHF.

The chain couples TRBV28 to TRBJ2-7; TRBD2 might be the D (5 bases). Germline V gene data show CDR1 as MDHEN and CDR2 as SYDVKM. V shed 6 bases and J shed 5 bases, with 11 bases lying between them. The CDR3 extends over 12 amino acids. CDR3 region: CASRSTRNEQYF. Here the CDR3 DNA reads TGTGCCAGCAGATCTACTAGAAACGAGCAGTACTTC.

The rearrangement uses TRBV19 and TRBJ1-1, with D tentatively TRBD1 (5 bases). The V gene lost 5 bases and the J gene lost 4 bases, with 11 bases spanning the gap. This CDR3 comprises 13 residues. Germline CDR1 LNHDA, CDR2 SQIVND (reference sequence). In DNA, the CDR3 is TGTGCCAGTAGTCCTCGTGGGGGCACTGAAGCTTTCTTT. It encodes CASSPRGGTEAFF.

V and J are TRBV6-5 and TRBJ2-1; TRBD2 matches 7 bases. V trimming: 2 bases; J trimming: 6 bases; junction bases outside the gene matches: 4. Germline V gene lookup returns CDR1 MNHEY and CDR2 SVGAGI. This CDR3 contains 14 residues. The CDR3 coding sequence is TGTGCCAGCAGTTACCCGCCGGGGGGCAATGAGCAGTTCTTC. Translated, it gives CASSYPPGGNEQFF.

The chain couples TRBV4-2 to TRBJ1-6; 8 bases are shared with TRBD1. Germline lookup yields CDR1 LGHNA and CDR2 YNFKEQ. CDR3 size: 20 residues. V was clipped by 0 bases and J by 0 bases; unmatched bases: 10. The CDR3 loop reads CASSQERTGRTSSYNSPLHF. Written as DNA, the CDR3 is TGTGCCAGCAGCCAAGAACGGACAGGGCGTACGAGCTCCTATAATTCACCCCTCCACTTT.

This sequence joins TRBV18 and TRBJ1-2, with D hard to call. Trimming removed 5 bases from V and 1 base from J, with 14 bases in between. The CDR3 totals 15 residues. Germline V gene data show CDR1 as KGHSH and CDR2 as LQKENI. The CDR3 reads CASSSGGGRNYGYTF. The CDR3 bases are TGTGCCAGCTCATCGGGAGGAGGACGTAACTATGGCTACACCTTC. Full variable domain (outside the CDR3, taken from reference TRBV18 and TRBJ1-2): NAGVMQNPRHLVRRRGQEARLRCSPMKGHSHVYWYRQLPEEGLKFMVYLQKENIIDESGMPKERFSAEFPKEGPSILRIQQVVRGDSAAYFCASSSGGGRNYGYTFGSGTRLTVV.

The rearrangement joins TRBV5-1 to TRBJ2-5, with 7 bases identical to TRBD2. This CDR3 has 13 residues. J was trimmed by 5 bases and V by 0 bases; bases with no gene match: 1. From germline, CDR1 is SGHRS and CDR2 YFSETQ. CDR3 DNA sequence: TGCGCCAGCAGCTTGGGTAGCGGGGAGACCCAGTACTTC. It translates to CASSLGSGETQYF.

The V and J genes are TRBV6-5 and TRBJ2-5; 9 nucleotides match TRBD1. The CDR3 runs to 16 residues. V lost 0 bases and J lost 2; bases outside the gene matches: 4. Germline V lookup: CDR1 MNHEY, CDR2 SVGAGI. The CDR3 is CASSYSQGARQETQYF. In nucleotides, the CDR3 is TGTGCCAGCAGTTACTCACAGGGGGCGCGGCAAGAGACCCAGTACTTC.

The chain has TRBV6-5 and TRBJ2-7; 11 bases agree with TRBD1. Trimming cost V 6 bases and J 3 bases; bases outside gene matches: 7. This CDR3 spans 15 amino acids. From germline, CDR1 is MNHEY and CDR2 SVGAGI. The CDR3 coding sequence is TGTGCCAGCAGAGCCGGGACAGGGGGATACTACGAGCAGTACTTC. This gives the protein CASRAGTGGYYEQYF.

This clone was seen just once. V gene TRBV6-5 combines with J gene TRBJ2-7, with TRBD1 matching over 12 bases. Germline-derived CDR1 and CDR2 are MNHEY and SVGAGI. CDR3 length equals 15 residues. V trimming: 6 bases; J trimming: 7 bases; junction bases outside the gene matches: 10. The CDR3 nucleotides are TGTGCCAGCAGCACCCGGGACAGGGGGCATCGAGAGCAGTACTTC. The encoded protein is CASSTRDRGHREQYF.

The gene calls are TRBV4-1 and TRBJ1-4; D might be TRBD1 (5 bases). The V end lost 0 bases, the J end lost 8 bases, and 19 bases lay between the germline ends. CDR1 is MGHRA and CDR2 is YSYEKL in the germline V gene. The length of the CDR3 is 17 residues. CDR3 loop: CASSQDRRGGIEEKLFF. CDR3 bases: TGCGCCAGCAGCCAAGATAGGCGCGGGGGAATCGAAGAAAAACTGTTTTTT.

This chain uses TRBV4-1 with TRBJ1-4; perhaps TRBD1 as D (6 bases). This CDR3 is 17 amino acids long. The V and J ends lost 1 base and 5 bases respectively, with 17 bases between them. Germline V gene sequence: CDR1 MGHRA, CDR2 YSYEKL. The CDR3 sequence is CASSQVGAGRKNEKLFF. For the CDR3, the DNA is TGCGCCAGCAGCCAAGTGGGGGCGGGGAGGAAAAATGAAAAACTGTTTTTT.

The chain recombines TRBV5-1 with TRBJ1-1, with a possible D match to TRBD1 (5 bases). This CDR3 has 14 amino acids. CDR1 and CDR2 (germline): SGHRS, YFSETQ. Trimming shortened V by 2 bases and J by 7 bases, and 15 bases separated the two germline ends. CDR3 loop: CASSLSGGKDEAFF. The CDR3 coding sequence is TGCGCCAGCAGCTTATCCGGGGGGAAGGATGAAGCTTTCTTT.

V usage is TRBV2 and J usage is TRBJ2-7; possibly TRBD1 for D (5 bases). This CDR3 contains 14 residues. V lost 3 bases to trimming and J lost 2 bases, with 11 bases between them. Germline CDR1 is SNHLY and CDR2 is FYNNEI. This CDR3 is CASSDIRGTYEQYF. In DNA form, the CDR3 reads TGTGCCAGCAGTGATATAAGGGGTACCTACGAGCAGTACTTC.

This clone has a handful of counts. The chain links TRBV10-1 to TRBJ2-3; TRBD2 matches 13 bases. The germline V gene has CDR1 WNHNN and CDR2 SYGVQD (reference sequence). CDR3 size: 15 residues. V shed 2 bases and J 4 bases; nucleotides not matched to a gene: 0. The CDR3 DNA follows: TGCGCCAGCAGTGAGGGGACTAGCGGGGCAGATACGCAGTATTTT. As protein: CASSEGTSGADTQYF.

The V and J genes are TRBV4-3 and TRBJ2-3, with D unresolved. CDR1 is LGHNA and CDR2 is YSLEER in the germline V gene. Trimming stripped 0 bases from V and 6 bases from J, with 4 bases between. The CDR3 runs to 12 residues. The CDR3 protein is CASSQDRDTQYF. CDR3 nucleotide sequence: TGCGCCAGCAGCCAAGATCGGGATACGCAGTATTTT.

The chain recombines TRBV27 with TRBJ2-7; TRBD1 agrees at 8 bases. Germline assignment: CDR1 MNHEY and CDR2 SMNVEV (reference sequence). This CDR3 comprises 15 residues. Trimming removed 4 bases from V and 3 bases from J; junction bases left unmatched: 8. CDR3 residues: CASSYAGGTGYEQYF. The CDR3 DNA reads TGTGCCAGCAGTTACGCCGGCGGGACAGGCTACGAGCAGTACTTC.